A single sample is the source of the 13 T cell receptor beta chains below, sequenced in a study of beta chain features in type 1 diabetes. The authors reverse transcribed all of the isolated RNA, so sequencing captured expressed TCRB transcripts. Some clones are missing from TCRdb's copy, which holds only in-frame ones; the method was immunoSEQ multiplex PCR. The sample shows roughly 500,000 clones, 10% to 12% of them seen only once. Material for sequencing was naive CD4+ T cells from blood. Every receptor here comes from a woman between 18 and 29 years old in good health.

This clone was seen a few times. The J gene is TRBJ1-2, the V gene TRBV28; D remains ambiguous. The V gene's germline CDR1 is MDHEN and CDR2 SYDVKM. The ends were cut back, 2 bases at V and 4 bases at J, with 11 bases in the middle. This CDR3 has 14 residues. The CDR3 loop reads CASSLPHASYGYTF. The CDR3, as DNA: TGTGCCAGCAGTTTACCTCACGCAAGCTATGGCTACACCTTC.

This clone was picked up a small number of times. The chain combines TRBV4-3 with TRBJ2-1, with 8 bases matching TRBD2. The V gene end was trimmed by 8 bases and the J gene end by 2 bases; junction bases not matched to a gene: 5. Germline CDR1 is LGHNA and CDR2 is YSLEER. There are 14 residues in the CDR3. CDR3 DNA sequence: TGCGCCAGCGCGACTAGCGCGACCTACAATGAGCAGTTCTTC. Amino acid sequence: CASATSATYNEQFF.

J is TRBJ2-1 and V is TRBV7-2; either TRBD1 or TRBD2 may fit D (5 bases each). The ends were cut back, 5 bases at V and 7 bases at J, with 12 bases in the middle. Germline CDR1 is SGHTA and CDR2 is FQGNSA. This CDR3 region has 13 residues. The CDR3 bases are TGTGCCAGCAGCGCCCGTTGGGGGAATGAGCAGTTCTTC. As protein: CASSARWGNEQFF. Using reference TRBV7-2 and TRBJ2-1 for the parts outside the CDR3, the full variable domain is GAGVSQSPSNKVTEKGKDVELRCDPISGHTALYWYRQSLGQGLEFLIYFQGNSAPDKSGLPSDRFSAERTGGSVSTLTIQRTQQEDSAVYLCASSARWGNEQFFGPGTRLTVL.

The sample holds a few counts of this clone. This chain links TRBV7-2 with TRBJ2-6; D unresolved. This CDR3 has 11 amino acids. Germline lookup yields CDR1 SGHTA and CDR2 FQGNSA. The V and J ends lost 5 bases and 12 bases respectively, with 8 bases between them. Here the CDR3 reads CASSPALVLTF. CDR3 DNA sequence: TGTGCCAGCAGCCCCGCCCTCGTCCTGACTTTC.

This sequence joins TRBV30 and TRBJ2-7; a possible D gene is TRBD2 (6 bases). Trimming took off 3 bases at V and 5 bases at J, with 11 bases between the two ends. Germline CDR1 reads GTSNPN; CDR2 reads SVGIG (reference sequence). The CDR3 runs 12 residues. CDR3 loop: CAWRGQRDEQYF. The CDR3 DNA is TGTGCCTGGAGGGGGCAGCGGGACGAGCAGTACTTC.

This chain links TRBV29-1 with TRBJ1-6; possible D gene TRBD1, 5 bases. The CDR3 is 15 amino acids. The germline V gene encodes CDR1 SQVTM and CDR2 ANQGSEA. The CDR3 DNA follows: TGCAGTGGTGTGGGGACTAGGGACTATAATTCACCCCTCCACTTT. This gives the protein CSGVGTRDYNSPLHF.

This clone was counted a few times. The V gene is TRBV29-1, the J gene TRBJ2-3; unclear D gene. The V gene lost 7 bases and the J gene lost 2 bases, with 22 bases spanning the gap. Germline assignment: CDR1 SQVTM and CDR2 ANQGSEA. CDR3 length: 16 residues. In nucleotides, the CDR3 is TGCAGCGGAATTAGTGCGAACAGCCGCCACACAGATACGCAGTATTTT. Translation gives CSGISANSRHTDTQYF.

V is TRBV12-5 and J is TRBJ2-6; D not certain. Germline V lookup: CDR1 LGHNT, CDR2 FRNRAP. Trimming cost V 4 bases and J 0 bases, with 4 bases left between them. The CDR3 has 14 amino acids. Written as DNA, the CDR3 is TGTGCTAGTGGTTCGGCCTCTGGGGCCAACGTCCTGACTTTC. It translates to CASGSASGANVLTF.

The chain carries TRBV7-3 and TRBJ2-3; no clear D. The germline V and J ends were trimmed by 3 bases and 2 bases, with 6 bases remaining between them. Germline V CDR1 and CDR2: SGHTA, FQGTGA. The CDR3 is made up of 13 amino acids. This CDR3 reads CASSFLNTDTQYF. The CDR3 coding sequence is TGTGCCAGCAGCTTCTTAAACACAGATACGCAGTATTTT.

This clone was recorded a few times. The gene calls are TRBV10-3 and TRBJ1-2; D possibly corresponds to TRBD1 (5 bases). The V gene lost 5 bases and the J gene lost 4 bases, with 11 bases spanning the gap. Germline lookup yields CDR1 ENHRY and CDR2 SYGVKD. The CDR3 is 13 amino acids. In nucleotides, the CDR3 is TGTGCCATCAGTAGCGAGAGGGGCTATGGCTACACCTTC. Protein product: CAISSERGYGYTF.

This clone was observed a handful of times. This chain uses TRBV29-1 with TRBJ1-2; 8 bases map to TRBD1. The CDR3 spans 15 residues. J gave up 7 bases and V 2 bases, and 12 bases lay outside the gene matches. Germline V lookup: CDR1 SQVTM, CDR2 ANQGSEA. CDR3 nucleotide sequence: TGCAGCGTTGAATGGCTCAGGGGGCGCAGATCTGGCTACACCTTC. This encodes CSVEWLRGRRSGYTF.

The chain recombines TRBV7-2 with TRBJ2-1; D is unclear. Germline assignment: CDR1 SGHTA and CDR2 FQGNSA. V lost 0 bases and J lost 6, with 0 bases in between. CDR3 length equals 11 residues. CDR3 sequence: CASSLANEQFF. The CDR3 DNA reads TGTGCCAGCAGCTTAGCCAATGAGCAGTTCTTC.

V is TRBV10-3 and J is TRBJ2-1, with D unresolved. The ends were cut back, 5 bases at V and 9 bases at J, with 14 bases in the middle. Germline values: CDR1 ENHRY, CDR2 SYGVKD. The CDR3 totals 13 residues. The CDR3 sequence: CAISSKDFAEQFF. CDR3 in DNA: TGTGCCATCAGTTCTAAGGATTTCGCTGAGCAGTTCTTC.